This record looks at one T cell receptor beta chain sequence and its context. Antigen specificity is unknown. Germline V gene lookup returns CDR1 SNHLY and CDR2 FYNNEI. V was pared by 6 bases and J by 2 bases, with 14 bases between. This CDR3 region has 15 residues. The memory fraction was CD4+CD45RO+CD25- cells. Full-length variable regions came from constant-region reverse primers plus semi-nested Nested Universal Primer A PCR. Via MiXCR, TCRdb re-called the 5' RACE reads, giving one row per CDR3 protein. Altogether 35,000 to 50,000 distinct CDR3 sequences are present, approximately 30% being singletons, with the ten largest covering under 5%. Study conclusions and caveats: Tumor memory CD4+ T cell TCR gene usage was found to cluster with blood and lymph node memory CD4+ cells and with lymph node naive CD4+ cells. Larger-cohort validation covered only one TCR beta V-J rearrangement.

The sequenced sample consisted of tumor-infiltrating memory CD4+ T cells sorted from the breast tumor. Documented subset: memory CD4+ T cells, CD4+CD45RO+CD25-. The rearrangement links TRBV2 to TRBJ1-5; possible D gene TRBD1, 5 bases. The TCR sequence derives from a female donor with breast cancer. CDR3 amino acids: CASRTSGPGNQPQHF. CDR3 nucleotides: TGTGCCAGCAGAACTTCGGGACCGGGCAATCAGCCCCAGCATTTT.